These 31 T cell receptor beta chains originate from one sample sequenced in a study of cytomegalovirus exposure and HLA in healthy donors. Primers: 60 Vbeta forward and 13 Jbeta reverse. Some clones are missing from TCRdb's copy, which holds only in-frame ones; the method was immunoSEQ multiplex PCR. The sample includes 200,000 to 250,000 clones. Sequenced material: PBMCs. These receptor sequences come from a woman under 40 in good health and CMV-seropositive.

As concerns this clone: Relative to the germline gene, one junction end is altered; a read error may explain this. The chain employs TRBV11-2 and TRBJ2-7; possibly TRBD1 for D (6 bases). The germline gives CDR1 SGHAT, CDR2 FQNNGV. The CDR3 extends over 12 amino acids. The DNA of the CDR3 is TGTGCCGGCAGCGCGGACAGCTACGAGCAGTACTTC. It is translated as CAGSADSYEQYF.

The J gene is TRBJ2-5, the V gene TRBV6-5; a possible D gene is TRBD1 (5 bases). CDR3 length: 13 amino acids. The V gene lost 6 bases and the J gene lost 0 bases, with 8 bases spanning the gap. The germline CDR1 and CDR2 sequences are MNHEY and SVGAGI. CDR3 in DNA: TGTGCCAGCAGGAGACAGAACCAAGAGACCCAGTACTTC. Amino acid sequence: CASRRQNQETQYF.

The chain combines TRBV27 with TRBJ1-5, with D perhaps matching TRBD1 (5 bases). Germline V gene lookup returns CDR1 MNHEY and CDR2 SMNVEV (reference sequence). The length of the CDR3 is 16 residues. The V end was cut by 4 bases, the J end by 4 bases, with 17 bases between. The CDR3 nucleotides read TGTGCCAGCAGTTCCAGTCATGGGGACTTAAATCAGCCCCAGCATTTT. This gives the protein CASSSSHGDLNQPQHF.

The chain is built from TRBV10-1 and TRBJ1-1; D remains ambiguous. Trimming shortened V by 0 bases and J by 4 bases, and 6 bases separated the two germline ends. This CDR3 comprises 13 residues. CDR1 and CDR2 (germline): WNHNN, SYGVQD (reference sequence). DNA of the CDR3: TGCGCCAGCAGTGAGTCCCTAGGCACTGAAGCTTTCTTT. Protein product: CASSESLGTEAFF.

This chain connects TRBV28 to TRBJ2-1; 16 nucleotides agree with TRBD2. Trimming took 6 bases from V and 6 from J; bases not matched to a gene: 11. From germline, CDR1 is MDHEN and CDR2 SYDVKM. The CDR3 spans 18 residues. The CDR3 region has the DNA TGTGCCAGCAGGCCCCGGGGACTAGCGGGAGGGCCCCCCAATGAGCAGTTCTTC. Its translation: CASRPRGLAGGPPNEQFF.

The chain has TRBV5-1 and TRBJ1-1; the D gene is possibly TRBD1 (5 bases). Trimming cost V 0 bases and J 3 bases, with 12 bases left between them. The CDR3 covers 15 residues. The germline gives CDR1 SGHRS, CDR2 YFSETQ. This CDR3 is CASSLAPGGDTEAFF. CDR3 DNA sequence: TGCGCCAGCAGCTTGGCCCCAGGAGGGGACACTGAAGCTTTCTTT.

This chain uses TRBV4-2 with TRBJ2-3; 7 bases fit TRBD2. CDR1 LGHNA and CDR2 YNFKEQ come from the germline V gene. The junction had 4 bases not matched to a gene; V was cut back by 0 bases and J by 1 base. CDR3 length: 16 amino acids. CDR3 amino acids: CASSQDSRGGTDTQYF. The DNA of the CDR3 is TGTGCCAGCAGCCAAGATAGCCGGGGGGGCACAGATACGCAGTATTTT.

The chain employs TRBV4-1 and TRBJ2-1; 13 bases agree with TRBD2. CDR1 is MGHRA and CDR2 is YSYEKL in the germline V gene. V gave up 4 bases and J gave up 7 bases; unmatched junction bases: 10. This CDR3 spans 17 amino acids. The CDR3 DNA is TGCGCCAGCAGCCCCACGTCCACGGGACTAGCGGGGAATGAGCAGTTCTTC. Translation: CASSPTSTGLAGNEQFF.

The rearrangement joins TRBV2 to TRBJ2-3, with TRBD1 matching over 10 bases. The CDR3 length is 15 residues. Trimming at V came to 4 bases and at J to 1 base, leaving 2 bases not matched to a gene. Germline V gives CDR1 SNHLY, CDR2 FYNNEI. Here the CDR3 reads CASSGQGAGTDTQYF. The CDR3 coding sequence is TGTGCCAGCAGTGGACAGGGGGCCGGCACAGATACGCAGTATTTT.

This chain connects TRBV7-9 to TRBJ2-2; the D gene is possibly TRBD2 (5 bases). The length of the CDR3 is 16 residues. CDR1 and CDR2 from the germline V gene are SEHNR and FQNEAQ (reference sequence). Trimming stripped 5 bases from V and 0 bases from J, with 13 bases between. For the CDR3, the DNA is TGTGCCAGCAGCCCGGCTTTCGGGGCGAACACCGGGGAGCTGTTTTTT. Protein product: CASSPAFGANTGELFF.

The chain combines TRBV5-6 with TRBJ2-5; the match to TRBD1 covers 7 bases. The J call may be in error: the DNA end matches TRBJ2-7 better. Per germline, CDR1 SGHDT and CDR2 YYEEEE. CDR3 size: 16 residues. The CDR3 DNA is TGTGCCAGCAGCATCCGAGGGGGCACCGGTAGGTACGAGCAGTACTTC. Protein: CASSIRGGTGRYEQYF.

The V gene is TRBV25-1, the J gene TRBJ1-4; D unresolved. The length of the CDR3 is 15 residues. V was clipped by 2 bases and J by 7 bases, with 14 bases between them. CDR1 MGHDK and CDR2 SYGVNS come from the germline V gene. The CDR3 DNA reads TGTGCCAGCAGTGAAATTTATCCAAGCGGTGAAAAACTGTTTTTT. Its translation: CASSEIYPSGEKLFF.

This chain joins TRBV6-5 and TRBJ2-5; D call uncertain. The J call may be incorrect, as the DNA end agrees better with TRBJ2-7. The germline V gene encodes CDR1 MNHEY and CDR2 SVGAGI. The CDR3 has 14 amino acids. The CDR3 here is CASRRKGPYYEQYF. CDR3 nucleotide sequence: TGTGCCAGCAGGAGGAAAGGTCCCTACTACGAGCAGTACTTC.

V and J are TRBV18 and TRBJ2-7; 7 bases are shared with TRBD1. Germline loops: CDR1 KGHSH, CDR2 LQKENI. The V and J ends lost 6 bases and 5 bases, in that order; junction bases with no gene match: 22. The CDR3 is 18 amino acids. The CDR3 DNA sequence: TGTGCCAGCTCCCCTACACATCCCTATCGTGAGGGGGCCCACGAGCAGTACTTC. Protein sequence: CASSPTHPYREGAHEQYF.

The J gene is TRBJ1-2, the V gene TRBV19; TRBD1 aligns across 10 bases. Trimming took 5 bases from V and 4 from J; bases not matched to a gene: 7. Per germline, CDR1 LNHDA and CDR2 SQIVND (reference sequence). The CDR3 is made up of 15 amino acids. The CDR3 here is CASSSRDRGSYGYTF. CDR3 sequence (DNA): TGTGCCAGTAGTTCGCGGGACAGGGGATCCTATGGCTACACCTTC.

The chain recombines TRBV2 with TRBJ1-2, with D possibly matching TRBD1 (5 bases). V lost 7 bases and J lost 6, with 15 bases in between. CDR3 length equals 13 residues. Germline V CDR1 and CDR2: SNHLY, FYNNEI. DNA of the CDR3: TGTGCCAGCAAGGAGGGGCCCTTGGATGGCTACACCTTC. Its protein product is CASKEGPLDGYTF.

The chain joins TRBV2 to TRBJ2-7, with a tentative D call TRBD1 (6 bases). Per germline, CDR1 SNHLY and CDR2 FYNNEI. Deletions cut 11 bases from V and 6 bases from J, with 14 bases between. This CDR3 has 11 residues. The CDR3 here is CAQGSGAEQYF. The DNA for the CDR3 is TGTGCCCAGGGGAGCGGAGCCGAGCAGTACTTC.

The chain employs TRBV18 and TRBJ1-6; 7 bases line up with TRBD1. The CDR3 is 14 amino acids. Germline CDR1 reads KGHSH; CDR2 reads LQKENI. With 3 bases clipped from V and 4 bases from J, the junction kept 0 bases outside the gene matches. The CDR3 bases are TGTGCCAGCTCACCGGGACAGTATAATTCACCCCTCCACTTT. It encodes CASSPGQYNSPLHF.

V gene TRBV18 combines with J gene TRBJ1-6, with TRBD1 matching 9 bases. CDR1 is KGHSH, CDR2 LQKENI, per germline. This CDR3 has 16 residues. J lost 7 bases, V lost 3 bases, and 7 bases had no gene match. The CDR3 spells CASSPTRTGENSPLHF. The CDR3 bases are TGTGCCAGCTCACCGACACGGACAGGGGAAAATTCACCCCTCCACTTT.

The rearrangement joins TRBV7-8 to TRBJ2-2; D remains ambiguous. Trimming took 5 bases from V and 0 from J, leaving 13 bases between them. This CDR3 is 16 amino acids long. From germline, CDR1 is SGHVS and CDR2 FQNEAQ. The CDR3 nucleotides read TGTGCCAGCAGCGCCCACCTGGGCCCGAACACCGGGGAGCTGTTTTTT. Encoded protein: CASSAHLGPNTGELFF.

The rearrangement uses TRBV29-1 and TRBJ1-6; D is undetermined. This CDR3 spans 14 amino acids. Per the germline V gene, CDR1 is SQVTM and CDR2 is ANQGSEA. V lost 5 bases to trimming and J lost 1 base, with 9 bases between them. For the CDR3, the DNA is TGCAGCGTTCGGACTGAGTCCTATAATTCACCCCTCCACTTT. Translating it yields CSVRTESYNSPLHF.

The V gene is TRBV5-1, the J gene TRBJ1-6; 10 bases match TRBD1. CDR1 and CDR2 from the germline V gene are SGHRS and YFSETQ. V lost 4 bases to trimming and J lost 7 bases; unmatched junction nucleotides: 5. This CDR3 has 15 residues. CDR3 nucleotides: TGCGCCAGCAGCGTAGGGGACAGGGGAAATTCACCCCTCCACTTT. Protein sequence: CASSVGDRGNSPLHF.

The chain employs TRBV2 and TRBJ2-1; D is possibly TRBD1 (6 bases). Trimming left V 7 bases short and J 10 bases short, with 17 bases between. Germline CDR1 reads SNHLY; CDR2 reads FYNNEI. This CDR3 has 13 residues. CDR3 DNA sequence: TGTGCCAGCATTTACTATCGACAGGCCGAGCAGTTCTTC. Encoded protein: CASIYYRQAEQFF.

The V and J genes are TRBV7-9 and TRBJ2-5; 7 bases are shared with TRBD2. The CDR3 is 13 residues long. Germline assignment: CDR1 SEHNR and CDR2 FQNEAQ (reference sequence). The trim removed 6 bases at V and 5 bases at J, leaving 6 bases unmatched. The CDR3: CASRAGVVETQYF. Here the CDR3 DNA reads TGTGCCAGCAGGGCGGGAGTAGTGGAGACCCAGTACTTC.

This chain uses TRBV19 with TRBJ1-6; the D gene is possibly TRBD1 (5 bases). V lost 3 bases to trimming and J lost 10 bases, with 10 bases between them. This CDR3 contains 13 residues. Germline V gene data show CDR1 as LNHDA and CDR2 as SQIVND (reference sequence). The CDR3 sequence is CASSIQGYSPLHF. The CDR3, as DNA: TGTGCCAGTAGTATCCAGGGCTACTCACCCCTCCACTTT.

This CDR3 is CASSQDPGGSSYEQYF. CDR3 nucleotides: TGCGCCAGCAGCCAAGATCCGGGGGGATCATCCTACGAGCAGTACTTC. The rearrangement uses TRBV4-1 and TRBJ2-7; 7 bases are shared with TRBD2. This CDR3 contains 16 residues. Germline lookup yields CDR1 MGHRA and CDR2 YSYEKL. Trimming took 0 bases from V and 1 from J; bases not matched to a gene: 6.

V gene TRBV15 combines with J gene TRBJ2-1; D call uncertain. V was shortened by 1 base and J by 7 bases, with 8 bases between the two germline ends. CDR1 LNHNV and CDR2 YYDKDF come from the germline V gene (reference sequence). The CDR3 loop spans 13 amino acids. The CDR3 loop is CATSRGADNEQFF. The CDR3 coding sequence is TGTGCCACCAGCAGAGGGGCAGATAATGAGCAGTTCTTC.

The genes are TRBV6-5 and TRBJ1-2; weak D call: TRBD1 (6 bases). The germline gives CDR1 MNHEY, CDR2 SVGAGI. CDR3 size: 13 residues. Trimming removed 7 bases from V and 7 bases from J, with 16 bases in between. CDR3 sequence reads: CASMSGDPVGYTF. The CDR3 DNA sequence: TGTGCCAGCATGTCAGGGGACCCCGTTGGCTACACCTTC.

The chain employs TRBV28 and TRBJ2-1, with 7 bases lining up with TRBD2. V lost 3 bases to trimming and J lost 10 bases; unmatched junction nucleotides: 3. Germline V gene data show CDR1 as MDHEN and CDR2 as SYDVKM. The CDR3 totals 12 residues. In nucleotides, the CDR3 is TGTGCCAGCAGTTTCGGTAGCGGGGAGCAGTTCTTC. As protein: CASSFGSGEQFF.

The rearrangement joins TRBV29-1 to TRBJ2-7; 7 positions agree with TRBD2. Germline lookup yields CDR1 SQVTM and CDR2 ANQGSEA. The CDR3 extends over 12 amino acids. With 5 bases clipped from V and 7 bases from J, the junction kept 8 bases outside the gene matches. DNA of the CDR3: TGCAGCGTTCGCGCCGGGGAGGGAGAGCAGTACTTC. Residues: CSVRAGEGEQYF.

The V and J genes are TRBV6-5 and TRBJ2-5, with TRBD1 matching over 7 bases. This CDR3 is 13 amino acids long. The germline gives CDR1 MNHEY, CDR2 SVGAGI. Unmatched junction bases numbered 5, after V lost 6 bases and J lost 4 bases. CDR3: CASRETGIETQYF. The DNA of the CDR3 is TGTGCCAGCAGAGAGACAGGGATAGAGACCCAGTACTTC.